This T cell receptor (beta chain) comes out of a study of PD-L1 blockade in urothelial cancer. This CDR3 region has 15 residues. Germline trimming cut 3 bases from V and 5 bases from J; bases unmatched to any gene: 3. The germline CDR1 and CDR2 sequences are SGHVS and FQNEAQ. Clones were read by immunoSEQ multiplex PCR, and TCRdb kept only the in-frame ones, dropping some. The sample yields roughly 45,000 clones, around 89% seen once. This chain links TRBV7-8 with TRBJ2-2; 10 nucleotides line up with TRBD2. This clonotype was sampled from a woman in her fifties or sixties with urothelial cancer. The sample was PBMCs, taken around atezolizumab (anti-PD-L1) treatment. CDR3 nucleotides: TGTGCCAGCAGCTTGTATAGCGGGGGGACCGGGGAGCTGTTTTTT. This codes for CASSLYSGGTGELFF.